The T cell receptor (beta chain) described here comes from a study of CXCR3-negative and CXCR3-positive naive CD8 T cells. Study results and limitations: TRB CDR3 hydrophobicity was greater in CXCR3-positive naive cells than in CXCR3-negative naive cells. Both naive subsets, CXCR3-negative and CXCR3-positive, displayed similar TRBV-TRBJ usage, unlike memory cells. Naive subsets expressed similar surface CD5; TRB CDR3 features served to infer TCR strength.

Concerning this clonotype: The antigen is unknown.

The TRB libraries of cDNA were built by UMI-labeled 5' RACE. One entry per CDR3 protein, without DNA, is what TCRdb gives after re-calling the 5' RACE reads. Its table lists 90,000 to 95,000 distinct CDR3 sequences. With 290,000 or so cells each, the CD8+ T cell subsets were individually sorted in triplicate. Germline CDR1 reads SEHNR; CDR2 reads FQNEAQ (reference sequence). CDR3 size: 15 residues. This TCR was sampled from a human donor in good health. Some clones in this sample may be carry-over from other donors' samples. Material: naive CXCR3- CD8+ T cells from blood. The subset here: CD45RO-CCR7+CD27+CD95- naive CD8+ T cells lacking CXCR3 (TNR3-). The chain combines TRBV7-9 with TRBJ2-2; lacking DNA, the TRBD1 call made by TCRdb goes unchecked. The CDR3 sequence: CASSSNRGNPGELFF.